The rows below give T cell receptor beta chains drawn from one sample of a study of shared clonotypes between healthy human individuals. Repertoires were generated with immunoSEQ multiplex PCR, while TCRdb's copy carries only in-frame clones and drops some. The data show millions of clones, with around 96% seen just once and about 1.1% held by the top ten. Sample: naive CD8+ T cells sorted from blood. These receptors all come from a man aged 18-30 years in good health. CDR3s include the opening cysteine and the closing phenylalanine or tryptophan. The D gene is left open where the match is weak. The size entry is marked missing in some rows and otherwise reads once, few, many or a size class.

size | D | J | V | DNA | CDR3
. | TRBD2 | TRBJ2-1 | TRBV5-6 | TGTGCCAGCAGCCTAACTTTTAACCGGGACTACCTGTACAATGAGCAGTTCTTC | CASSLTFNRDYLYNEQFF
. | TRBD2 | TRBJ2-1 | TRBV27 | TGTGCCAGCAGTCAATTCTCCCCGGGACTAGCGGTCTACAATGAGCAGTTCTTC | CASSQFSPGLAVYNEQFF
. | TRBD1 | TRBJ2-5 | TRBV30 | TGTGCCTGGAGTGAGGACAGGGCGGAGACCCAGTACTTC | CAWSEDRAETQYF
. | . | TRBJ2-1 | TRBV28 | TGTGCCAGCACCCCGACGGACAGCGATGGAGTCAAGCAGTTCTTC | CASTPTDSDGVKQFF
. | TRBD2 | TRBJ2-2 | TRBV6-1 | TGTGCCAGCAGTGGGGGGACTAGCGGAGGTACCGGGGAGCTGTTTTTT | CASSGGTSGGTGELFF
. | . | TRBJ2-2 | TRBV6-5 | TGTGCCAGCAGTTACAGGGGGGTTAGCGGGGAGCTGTTTTTT | CASSYRGVSGELFF
. | . | TRBJ2-2 | TRBV7-9 | TGTGCCAGCAGGGACACCGGGGAGCTGTTTTTT | CASRDTGELFF
. | . | TRBJ1-2 | TRBV28 | TGTGCCAGCAGTTACAGGTCAGCTAACTATGGCTACACCTTC | CASSYRSANYGYTF
. | . | TRBJ2-2 | TRBV4-1 | TGCGCCAGCAGTTCCGCGGGGACCGGCTCCACCGGGGAGCTGTTTTTT | CASSSAGTGSTGELFF
. | . | TRBJ2-3 | TRBV7-8 | TGTGCCCGATTCTGGGGCAGTAGCACAGATACGCAGTATTTT | CARFWGSSTDTQYF
. | . | TRBJ1-3 | TRBV30 | TGTGCCTGGAGTAGAGTTGGAAACACCATATATTTT | CAWSRVGNTIYF
. | TRBD2 | TRBJ2-2 | TRBV4-3 | TGCGCCAGCAGCTACGACGGGGGGGGCCCCACCGGGGAGCTGTTTTTT | CASSYDGGGPTGELFF
. | . | TRBJ2-7 | TRBV10-3 | TGTGCCATCAGTGACAATAGGGTCGAGCAGTACTTC | CAISDNRVEQYF
. | . | TRBJ2-1 | TRBV19 | TGTGCCAGTAGTATTGGATGGGTTGGGGGGCATGAGCAGTTCTTC | CASSIGWVGGHEQFF
. | . | TRBJ2-1 | TRBV27 | TGTGCCAGCAGCCCTGGAGGGACAACCTACAATGAGCAGTTCTTC | CASSPGGTTYNEQFF
. | TRBD1 | TRBJ1-6 | TRBV2 | TGTGCCAGCAGTGAAGTTCCGGGACAGGAAAATAATTCACCCCTCCACTTT | CASSEVPGQENNSPLHF
. | . | TRBJ2-5 | TRBV6-5 | TGTGCCAGCAGTCCTCTCCAGGGACTGCAAGAGACCCAGTACTTC | CASSPLQGLQETQYF
once | TRBD1 | TRBJ1-6 | TRBV27 | TGTGCCAGCAGTTGGGGACAGGTTAATTCACCCCTCCACTTT | CASSWGQVNSPLHF
. | . | TRBJ1-1 | TRBV9 | TGTGCCAGCAGCGTAGGATTCCGGAGCCCGAACACTGAAGCTTTCTTT | CASSVGFRSPNTEAFF
. | TRBD1 | TRBJ2-7 | TRBV7-9 | TGTGCCAGCGCAAACCCAGGACAGGACATCTACGAGCAGTACTTC | CASANPGQDIYEQYF
. | TRBD2 | TRBJ2-7 | TRBV11-2 | TGTGCCAGCAGCTTGGGACTAGCTGACGAGCAGTACTTC | CASSLGLADEQYF
. | . | TRBJ1-4 | TRBV27 | TGTGCCAGCAGCCCGGACAGTCCCGCAACTAATGAAAAACTGTTTTTT | CASSPDSPATNEKLFF
. | TRBD1 | TRBJ2-7 | TRBV5-5 | TGTGCCAGCAGCTCAGGGGGATCCTACGAGCAGTACTTC | CASSSGGSYEQYF
. | . | TRBJ1-4 | TRBV10-3 | TGTGCCATCAGTGAGTCTATGACAACCGGGAGTTGGGATAATGAAAAACTGTTTTTT | CAISESMTTGSWDNEKLFF
. | . | TRBJ1-1 | TRBV11-2 | TGTGCCAGCAGCTTAACCCCAAACACTGAAGCTTTCTTT | CASSLTPNTEAFF
. | . | TRBJ1-1 | TRBV9 | TGTGCCAGCAGCGTAGCCGCGACTGACACTGAAGCTTTCTTT | CASSVAATDTEAFF
. | . | TRBJ1-1 | TRBV5-4 | TGTGCCAGCAGCTTGGAGGGGGACTTAGGCACTGAAGCTTTCTTT | CASSLEGDLGTEAFF
. | . | TRBJ2-7 | TRBV5-1 | TGCGCCAGCAGCTTGGCACAGGGAACCTCCTACGAGCAGTACTTC | CASSLAQGTSYEQYF
. | TRBD2 | TRBJ2-1 | TRBV9 | TGTGCCAGCAGCGTATGGGTTGCGGGAGGGAACAATGAGCAGTTCTTC | CASSVWVAGGNNEQFF
. | . | TRBJ2-5 | TRBV9 | TGTGCCAGCAGCGTAGACCCCTCACCCGAGACCCAGTACTTC | CASSVDPSPETQYF
. | . | TRBJ2-5 | TRBV11-2 | TGTGCCAGCAGCTTAGACAGTGTGGAGACCCAGTACTTC | CASSLDSVETQYF
. | . | TRBJ1-2 | TRBV4-1 | TGCGCCAGCAGCCAAGATGGGGTCAGGGAGGACTATGGCTACACCTTC | CASSQDGVREDYGYTF
. | TRBD1 | TRBJ1-6 | TRBV18 | TGTGCCAGCTCACCGGCATCGGGACAGGGGGGTTCACCCCTCCACTTT | CASSPASGQGGSPLHF
. | TRBD2 | TRBJ2-1 | TRBV29-1 | TGCAGCGTTGGACGGGAGGTCTACAATGAGCAGTTCTTC | CSVGREVYNEQFF
. | TRBD1 | TRBJ2-5 | TRBV9 | TGTGCCAGCAGCGCCGGGACACTACAGGGGGAGACCCAGTACTTC | CASSAGTLQGETQYF
. | TRBD1 | TRBJ2-2 | TRBV6-1 | TGTGCCAGCAGTGCCTTCGGGACAGCGAACACCGGGGAGCTGTTTTTT | CASSAFGTANTGELFF
. | . | TRBJ1-5 | TRBV28 | TGTGCCAGCAGTACACTCCTAGGGGACCGGGGGTATCAGCCCCAGCATTTT | CASSTLLGDRGYQPQHF
. | . | TRBJ2-1 | TRBV19 | TGTGCCAGTAGCGACCGGCCCCACAATGAGCAGTTCTTC | CASSDRPHNEQFF
. | TRBD2 | TRBJ2-2 | TRBV9 | TGTGCCAGCAGCGTAGCCGGGGGGATAGACACCGGGGAGCTGTTTTTT | CASSVAGGIDTGELFF
. | . | TRBJ2-6 | TRBV11-1 | TGTGCCAGCAGCAGAGTCTCTGGGGCCAACGTCCTGACTTTC | CASSRVSGANVLTF
. | . | TRBJ1-6 | TRBV27 | TGTGCCAGCAGTTTTACCAATTCACCCCTCCACTTT | CASSFTNSPLHF
. | . | TRBJ2-2 | TRBV9 | TGTGCCAGCAGCGTAGCTTTCGGCTCGAGACAGCCGAACACCGGGGAGCTGTTTTTT | CASSVAFGSRQPNTGELFF
. | . | TRBJ2-1 | TRBV10-1 | TGCGCCAGCAGTGATTCTGGCTACAATGAGCAGTTCTTC | CASSDSGYNEQFF
. | TRBD1 | TRBJ2-7 | TRBV11-2 | TGTGCCAGCAGCTTAGCCGGGACAGGGGGCAACGAGCAGTACTTC | CASSLAGTGGNEQYF
. | . | TRBJ2-2 | TRBV11-3 | TGTGCCAGCAGCATAGACAGAGCAAACACCGGGGAGCTGTTTTTT | CASSIDRANTGELFF
once | . | TRBJ2-7 | TRBV2 | TGTGCCAGCAGTCTGCTCGATTGGTACGAGCAGTACTTC | CASSLLDWYEQYF
. | TRBD1 | TRBJ2-7 | TRBV29-1 | TGCAGCGTCGCGTGGACAGGGTCGTACGAGCAGTACTTC | CSVAWTGSYEQYF
. | TRBD1 | TRBJ1-2 | TRBV27 | TGTGCCAGCAGTTTCGGGACAGGGAACTATGGCTACACCTTC | CASSFGTGNYGYTF
. | . | TRBJ1-1 | TRBV29-1 | TGCAGCGTCAGGGAGAACACTGAAGCTTTCTTT | CSVRENTEAFF
. | . | TRBJ2-1 | TRBV11-2 | TGTGCCAGCAGCTTAGGGGCCGGGATCTCCTACAATGAGCAGTTCTTC | CASSLGAGISYNEQFF
once | . | TRBJ2-6 | TRBV27 | TGTGCCAGCAGTTTATCTCGGCCAGGGGGGTCGGTTGGGGCCAACGTCCTGACTTTC | CASSLSRPGGSVGANVLTF
. | TRBD1 | TRBJ2-1 | TRBV6-4 | TGTGCCAGCAGTGAGGGACAGGGACACAATGAGCAGTTCTTC | CASSEGQGHNEQFF
. | TRBD2 | TRBJ2-2 | TRBV6-1 | TGTGCCAGCAGTGAAGACCCAGCGGGAGGGTCCAAGGAGCTGTTTTTT | CASSEDPAGGSKELFF
. | TRBD2 | TRBJ2-3 | TRBV6-5 | TGTGCCAGCAATAGACTAGCGGGAGGGACAGATACGCAGTATTTT | CASNRLAGGTDTQYF
. | TRBD2 | TRBJ2-7 | TRBV6-1 | TGTGCCAGCAGTGAAGCGCAGGCTAGCGGGGGCATGTCGATGGCCTACGAGCAGTACTTC | CASSEAQASGGMSMAYEQYF
. | TRBD2 | TRBJ2-1 | TRBV6-5 | TGTGCCAGCAGTTACGTCGCGGGGGAACCGTACAATGAGCAGTTCTTC | CASSYVAGEPYNEQFF
few | TRBD1 | TRBJ1-2 | TRBV2 | TGTGCCAGGCAAGAAGACAGGGTTGGGTATGGCTACACCTTC | CARQEDRVGYGYTF
. | . | TRBJ2-7 | TRBV4-1 | TGCGCCAGCAGTTACAGTCCGGGAAACGAGCAGTACTTC | CASSYSPGNEQYF